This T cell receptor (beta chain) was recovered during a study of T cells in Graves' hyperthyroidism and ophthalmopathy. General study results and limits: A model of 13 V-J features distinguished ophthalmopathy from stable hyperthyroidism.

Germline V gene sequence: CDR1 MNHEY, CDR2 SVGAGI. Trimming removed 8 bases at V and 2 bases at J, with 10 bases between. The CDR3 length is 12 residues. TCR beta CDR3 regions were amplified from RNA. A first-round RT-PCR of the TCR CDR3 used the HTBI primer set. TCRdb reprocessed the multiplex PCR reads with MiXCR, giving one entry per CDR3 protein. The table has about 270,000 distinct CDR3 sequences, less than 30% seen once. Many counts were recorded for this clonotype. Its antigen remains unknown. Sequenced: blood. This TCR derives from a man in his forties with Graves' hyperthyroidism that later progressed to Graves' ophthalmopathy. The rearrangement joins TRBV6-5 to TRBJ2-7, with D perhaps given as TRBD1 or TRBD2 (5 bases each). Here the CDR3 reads CASRDRPYEQYF. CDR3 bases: TGTGCCAGCCGGGACCGCCCCTACGAGCAGTACTTC.